This T cell receptor (beta chain) was identified in a study of cytomegalovirus exposure and HLA in healthy donors. Details on this clone: As yet, its antigen is unknown.

Whole-study results and caveats: In most subjects, TCR beta sequences reportedly gave accurate predictions of HLA-A and HLA-B alleles. There were reportedly fewer N-insertions in an Asian-associated ancestry cluster than the roughly 670-donor mean, in a later analysis.

Healthy bone marrow donors made up the cohort. With 60 Vbeta and 13 Jbeta primers, the PCR was carried out. Assay used: immunoSEQ multiplex PCR; TCRdb lists only in-frame clones, some missing. This sample has 150,000 to 200,000 clones, with about 85% found just once. This sequence was found in a man aged 25 to 40 in good health and CMV-seropositive. Specimen: PBMCs.

For the CDR3, the DNA is TGTGCCAGCAGGAAACAGGTTAGCGGTACGCAGTATTTT. Its translation: CASRKQVSGTQYF. This chain links TRBV6-5 with TRBJ2-3; TRBD2 might be the D (6 bases). CDR3 length: 13 residues. Germline CDR1 reads MNHEY; CDR2 reads SVGAGI. The V end was cut by 6 bases, the J end by 8 bases, with 15 bases between.